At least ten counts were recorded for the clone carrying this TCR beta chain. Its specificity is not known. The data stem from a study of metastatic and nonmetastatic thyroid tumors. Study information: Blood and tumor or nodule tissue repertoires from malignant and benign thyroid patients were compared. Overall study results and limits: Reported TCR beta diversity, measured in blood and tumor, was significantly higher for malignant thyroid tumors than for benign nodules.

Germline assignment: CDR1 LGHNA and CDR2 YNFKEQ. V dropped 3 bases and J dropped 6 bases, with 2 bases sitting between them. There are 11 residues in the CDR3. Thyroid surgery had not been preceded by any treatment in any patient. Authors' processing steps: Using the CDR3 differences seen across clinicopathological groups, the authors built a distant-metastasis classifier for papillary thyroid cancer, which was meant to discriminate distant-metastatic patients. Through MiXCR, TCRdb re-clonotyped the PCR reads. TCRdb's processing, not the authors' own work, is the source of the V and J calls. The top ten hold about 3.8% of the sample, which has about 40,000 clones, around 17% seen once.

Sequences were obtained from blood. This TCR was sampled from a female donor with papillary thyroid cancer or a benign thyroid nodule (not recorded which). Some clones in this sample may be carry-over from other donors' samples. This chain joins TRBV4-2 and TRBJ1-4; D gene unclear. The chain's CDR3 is CASSHDEKLFF. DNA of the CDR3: TGTGCCAGCAGCCATGATGAAAAACTGTTTTTT.